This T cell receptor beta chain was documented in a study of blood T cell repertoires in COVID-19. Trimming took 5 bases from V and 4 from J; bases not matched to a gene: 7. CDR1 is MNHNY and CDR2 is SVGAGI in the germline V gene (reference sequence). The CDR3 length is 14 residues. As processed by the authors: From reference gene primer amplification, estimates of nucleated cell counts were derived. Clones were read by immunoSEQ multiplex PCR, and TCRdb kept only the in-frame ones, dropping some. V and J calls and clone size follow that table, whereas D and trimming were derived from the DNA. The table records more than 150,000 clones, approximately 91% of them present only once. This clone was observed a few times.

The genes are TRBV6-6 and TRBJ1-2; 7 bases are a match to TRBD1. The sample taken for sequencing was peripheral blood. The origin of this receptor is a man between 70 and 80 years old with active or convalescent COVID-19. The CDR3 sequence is CASSTRQGTYGYTF. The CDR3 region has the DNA TGTGCCAGCAGTACTAGACAGGGTACCTATGGCTACACCTTC.